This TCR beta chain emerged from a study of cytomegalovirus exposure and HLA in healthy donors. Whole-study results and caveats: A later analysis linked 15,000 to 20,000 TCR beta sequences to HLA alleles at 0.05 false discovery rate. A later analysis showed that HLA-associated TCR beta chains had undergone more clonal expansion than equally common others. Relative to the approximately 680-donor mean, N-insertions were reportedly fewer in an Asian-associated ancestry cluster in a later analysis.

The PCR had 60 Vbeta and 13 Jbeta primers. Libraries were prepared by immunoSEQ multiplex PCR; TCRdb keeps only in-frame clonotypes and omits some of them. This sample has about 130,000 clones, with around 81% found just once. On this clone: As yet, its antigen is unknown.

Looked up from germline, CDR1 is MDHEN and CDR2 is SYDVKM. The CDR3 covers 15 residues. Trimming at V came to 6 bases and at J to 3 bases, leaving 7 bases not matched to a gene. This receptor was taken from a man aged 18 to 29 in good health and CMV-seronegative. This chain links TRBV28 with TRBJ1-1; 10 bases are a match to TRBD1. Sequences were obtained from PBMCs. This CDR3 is CASSSDRGLDTEAFF. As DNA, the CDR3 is TGTGCCAGCAGCTCTGACAGGGGGCTTGACACTGAAGCTTTCTTT.